This TCR beta chain emerged from a study of T cell repertoires in MIS-A myocarditis. Only in-frame clones appear in the TCRdb table, and some are missing; sequencing was by immunoSEQ multiplex PCR. The sample carries roughly 14,000 clones, around 70% recorded once. V gave up 1 base and J gave up 7 bases, with 14 bases separating them. Germline V gene sequence: CDR1 SGDLS, CDR2 YYNGEE. The CDR3 consists of 14 residues. This receptor was obtained from a man between 18 and 29 years old with fulminant myocarditis from multisystem inflammatory syndrome in adults (MIS-A) after COVID-19. The sequencing sample was made of left ventricle heart tissue obtained at autopsy. This rearrangement joins TRBV9 to TRBJ1-2; weak D call: TRBD1 (6 bases). The CDR3, as DNA: TGTGCCAGCAGCGTAACGAGGGGGTCGGGTGGCTACACCTTC. Residues: CASSVTRGSGGYTF.